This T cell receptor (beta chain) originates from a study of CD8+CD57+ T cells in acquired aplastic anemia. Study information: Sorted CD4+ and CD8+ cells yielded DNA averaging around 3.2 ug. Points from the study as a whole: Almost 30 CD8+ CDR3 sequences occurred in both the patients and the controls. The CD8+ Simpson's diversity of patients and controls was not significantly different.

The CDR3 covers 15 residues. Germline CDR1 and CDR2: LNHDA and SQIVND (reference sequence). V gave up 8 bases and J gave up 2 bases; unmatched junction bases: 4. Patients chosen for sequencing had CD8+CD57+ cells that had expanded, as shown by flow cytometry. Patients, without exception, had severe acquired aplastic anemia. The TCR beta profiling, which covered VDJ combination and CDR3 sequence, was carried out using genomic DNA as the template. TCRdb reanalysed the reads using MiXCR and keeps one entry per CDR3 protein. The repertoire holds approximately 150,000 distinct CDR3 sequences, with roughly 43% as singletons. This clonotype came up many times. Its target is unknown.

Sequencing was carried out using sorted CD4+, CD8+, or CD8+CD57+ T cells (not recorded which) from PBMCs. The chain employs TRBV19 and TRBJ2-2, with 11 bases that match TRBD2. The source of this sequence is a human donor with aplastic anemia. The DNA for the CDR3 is TGTGCCAGTGGGACTAGCGGAATCAACACCGGGGAGCTGTTTTTT. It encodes CASGTSGINTGELFF.